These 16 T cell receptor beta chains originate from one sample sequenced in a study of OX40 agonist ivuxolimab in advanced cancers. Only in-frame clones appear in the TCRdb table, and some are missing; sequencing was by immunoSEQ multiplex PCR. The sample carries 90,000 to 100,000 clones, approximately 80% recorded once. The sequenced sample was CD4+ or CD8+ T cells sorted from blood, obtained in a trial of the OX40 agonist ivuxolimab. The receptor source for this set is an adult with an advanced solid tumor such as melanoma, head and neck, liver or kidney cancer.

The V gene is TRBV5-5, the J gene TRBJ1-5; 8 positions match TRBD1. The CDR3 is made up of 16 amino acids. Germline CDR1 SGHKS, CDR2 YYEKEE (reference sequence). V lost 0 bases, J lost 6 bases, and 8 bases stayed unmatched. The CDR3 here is CASSLGQGASVQPQHF. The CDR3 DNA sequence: TGTGCCAGCAGCTTGGGGCAGGGGGCTTCAGTTCAGCCCCAGCATTTT.

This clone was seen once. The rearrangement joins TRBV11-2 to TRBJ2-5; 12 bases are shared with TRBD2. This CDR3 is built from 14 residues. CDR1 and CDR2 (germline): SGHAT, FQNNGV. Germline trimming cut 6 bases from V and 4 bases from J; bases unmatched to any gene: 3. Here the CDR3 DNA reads TGTGCCAGCAGTCTAGCGGGGGGGGCAGAGACCCAGTACTTC. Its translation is CASSLAGGAETQYF.

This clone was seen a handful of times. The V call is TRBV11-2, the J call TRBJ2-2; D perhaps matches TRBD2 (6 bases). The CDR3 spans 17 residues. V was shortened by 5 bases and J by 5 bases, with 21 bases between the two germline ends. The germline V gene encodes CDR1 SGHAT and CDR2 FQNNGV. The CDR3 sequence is CASSLVGSGSRTGELFF. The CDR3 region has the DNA TGTGCCAGCAGCCTAGTGGGCTCCGGGAGCCGGACCGGGGAGCTGTTTTTT.

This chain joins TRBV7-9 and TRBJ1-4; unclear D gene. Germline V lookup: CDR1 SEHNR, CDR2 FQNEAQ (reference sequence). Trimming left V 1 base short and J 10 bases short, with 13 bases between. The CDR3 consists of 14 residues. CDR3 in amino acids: CASSLGGTDGKLFF. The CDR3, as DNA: TGTGCCAGCAGCTTAGGGGGAACAGACGGAAAACTGTTTTTT.

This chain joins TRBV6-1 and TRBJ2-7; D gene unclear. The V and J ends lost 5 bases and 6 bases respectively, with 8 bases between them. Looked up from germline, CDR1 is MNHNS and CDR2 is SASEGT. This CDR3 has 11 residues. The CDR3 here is CASSSLVEQYF. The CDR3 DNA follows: TGTGCCAGCAGTTCTCTGGTCGAGCAGTACTTC.

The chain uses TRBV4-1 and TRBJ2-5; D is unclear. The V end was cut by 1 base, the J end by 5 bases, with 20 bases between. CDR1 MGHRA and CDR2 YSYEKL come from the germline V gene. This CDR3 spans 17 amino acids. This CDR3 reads CASSQVPAALTGETQYF. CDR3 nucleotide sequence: TGCGCCAGCAGCCAAGTCCCAGCAGCACTAACTGGGGAGACCCAGTACTTC.

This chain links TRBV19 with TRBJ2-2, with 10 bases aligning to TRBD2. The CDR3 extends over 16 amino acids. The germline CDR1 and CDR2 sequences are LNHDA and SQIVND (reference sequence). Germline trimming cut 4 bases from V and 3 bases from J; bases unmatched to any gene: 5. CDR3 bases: TGTGCCAGTAGTACTTTAAGCGGGGGGGACACCGGGGAGCTGTTTTTT. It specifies CASSTLSGGDTGELFF.

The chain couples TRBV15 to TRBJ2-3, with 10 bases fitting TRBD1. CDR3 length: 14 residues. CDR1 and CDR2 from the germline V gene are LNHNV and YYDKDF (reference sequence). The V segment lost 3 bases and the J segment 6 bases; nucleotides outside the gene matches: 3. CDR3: CATSRGTGVDTQYF. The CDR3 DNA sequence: TGTGCCACCAGCAGGGGGACAGGGGTGGATACGCAGTATTTT.

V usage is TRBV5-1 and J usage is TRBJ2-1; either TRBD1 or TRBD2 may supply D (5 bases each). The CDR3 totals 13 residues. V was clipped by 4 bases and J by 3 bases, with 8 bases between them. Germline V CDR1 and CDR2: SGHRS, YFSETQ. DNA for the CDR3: TGCGCCAGCAGCCGGGACGGCTACAATGAGCAGTTCTTC. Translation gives CASSRDGYNEQFF. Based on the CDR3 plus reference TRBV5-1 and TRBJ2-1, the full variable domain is KAGVTQTPRYLIKTRGQQVTLSCSPISGHRSVSWYQQTPGQGLQFLFEYFSETQRNKGNFPGRFSGRQFSNSRSEMNVSTLELGDSALYLCASSRDGYNEQFFGPGTRLTVL.

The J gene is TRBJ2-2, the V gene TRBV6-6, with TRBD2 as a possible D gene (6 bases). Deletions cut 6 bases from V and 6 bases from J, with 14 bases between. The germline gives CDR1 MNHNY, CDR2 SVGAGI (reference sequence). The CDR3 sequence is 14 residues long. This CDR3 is CASRRDGGSGELFF. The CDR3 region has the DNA TGTGCCAGCAGGCGGGACGGAGGATCCGGGGAGCTGTTTTTT.

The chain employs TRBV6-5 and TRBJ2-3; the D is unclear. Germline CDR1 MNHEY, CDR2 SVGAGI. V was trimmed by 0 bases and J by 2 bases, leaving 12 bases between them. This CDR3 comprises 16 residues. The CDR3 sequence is CASSYSLSEYTDTQYF. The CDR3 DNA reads TGTGCCAGCAGTTACTCGTTGAGCGAATACACAGATACGCAGTATTTT.

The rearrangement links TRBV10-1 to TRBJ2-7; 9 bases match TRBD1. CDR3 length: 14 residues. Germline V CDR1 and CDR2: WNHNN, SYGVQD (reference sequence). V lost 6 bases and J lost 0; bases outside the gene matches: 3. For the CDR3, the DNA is TGCGCCAGCAGCCCGGGACAGGGCTCCTACGAGCAGTACTTC. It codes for CASSPGQGSYEQYF.

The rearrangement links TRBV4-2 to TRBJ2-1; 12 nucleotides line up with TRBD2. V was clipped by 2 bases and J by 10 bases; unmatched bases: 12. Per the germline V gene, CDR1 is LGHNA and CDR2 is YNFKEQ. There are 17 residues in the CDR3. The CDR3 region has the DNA TGTGCCAGCAGCCAATCCGAGAGGGCTAGCGGGGGGGGAGAGCAGTTCTTC. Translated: CASSQSERASGGGEQFF.

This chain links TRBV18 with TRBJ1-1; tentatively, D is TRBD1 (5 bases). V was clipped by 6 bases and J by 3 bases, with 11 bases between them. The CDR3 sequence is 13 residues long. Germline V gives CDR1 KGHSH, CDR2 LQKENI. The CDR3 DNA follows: TGTGCCAGCTCGCCAAGGGGTGACACTGAAGCTTTCTTT. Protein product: CASSPRGDTEAFF.

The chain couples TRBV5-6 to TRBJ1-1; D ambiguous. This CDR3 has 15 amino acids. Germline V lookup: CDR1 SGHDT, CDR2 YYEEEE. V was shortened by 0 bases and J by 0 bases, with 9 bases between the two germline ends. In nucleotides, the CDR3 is TGTGCCAGCAGCTTGGGGCGGCACATGAACACTGAAGCTTTCTTT. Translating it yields CASSLGRHMNTEAFF. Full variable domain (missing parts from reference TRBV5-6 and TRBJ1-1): DAGVTQSPTHLIKTRGQQVTLRCSPKSGHDTVSWYQQALGQGPQFIFQYYEEEERQRGNFPDRFSGHQFPNYSSELNVNALLLGDSALYLCASSLGRHMNTEAFFGQGTRLTVV.

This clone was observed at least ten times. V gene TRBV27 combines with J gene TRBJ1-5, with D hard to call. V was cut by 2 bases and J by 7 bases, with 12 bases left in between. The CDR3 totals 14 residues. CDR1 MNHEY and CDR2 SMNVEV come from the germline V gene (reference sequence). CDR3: CASSLGRSTQPQHF. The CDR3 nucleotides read TGTGCCAGCAGTTTAGGCAGGTCGACCCAGCCCCAGCATTTT.